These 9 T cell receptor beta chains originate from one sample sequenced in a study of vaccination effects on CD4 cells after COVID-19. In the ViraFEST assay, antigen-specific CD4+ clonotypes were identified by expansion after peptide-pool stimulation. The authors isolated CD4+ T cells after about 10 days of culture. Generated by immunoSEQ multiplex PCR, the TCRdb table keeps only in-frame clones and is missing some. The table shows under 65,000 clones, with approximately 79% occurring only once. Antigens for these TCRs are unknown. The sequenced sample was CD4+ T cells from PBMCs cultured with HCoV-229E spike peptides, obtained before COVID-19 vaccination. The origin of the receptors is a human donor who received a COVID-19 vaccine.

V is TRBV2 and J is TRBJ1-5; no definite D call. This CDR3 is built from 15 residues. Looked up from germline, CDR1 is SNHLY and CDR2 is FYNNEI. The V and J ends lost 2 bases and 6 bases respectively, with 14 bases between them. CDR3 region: CASSETDRVSQPQHF. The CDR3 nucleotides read TGTGCCAGCAGTGAAACTGATAGGGTCTCTCAGCCCCAGCATTTT. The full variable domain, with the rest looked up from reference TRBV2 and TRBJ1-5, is EPEVTQTPSHQVTQMGQEVILRCVPISNHLYFYWYRQILGQKVEFLVSFYNNEISEKSEIFDDQFSVERPDGSNFTLKIRSTKLEDSAMYFCASSETDRVSQPQHFGDGTRLSIL.

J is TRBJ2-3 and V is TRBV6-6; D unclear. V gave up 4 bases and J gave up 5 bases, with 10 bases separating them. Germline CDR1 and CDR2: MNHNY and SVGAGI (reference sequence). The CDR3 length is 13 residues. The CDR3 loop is CASSWSGLDTQYF. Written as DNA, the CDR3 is TGTGCCAGCAGTTGGTCCGGGCTAGATACGCAGTATTTT.

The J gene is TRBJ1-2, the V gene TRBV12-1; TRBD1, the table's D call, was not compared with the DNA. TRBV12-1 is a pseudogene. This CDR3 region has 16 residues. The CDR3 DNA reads TGTGCCAGCAGCGCCGTACATCACAGGGGTAACTATGGCTACACCTTC. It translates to CASSAVHHRGNYGYTF.

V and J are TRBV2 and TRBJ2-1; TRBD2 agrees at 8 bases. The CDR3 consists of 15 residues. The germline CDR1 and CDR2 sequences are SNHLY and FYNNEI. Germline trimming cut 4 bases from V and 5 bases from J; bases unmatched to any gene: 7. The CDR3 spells CASSVESGGHNEQFF. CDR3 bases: TGTGCCAGCAGTGTGGAGAGCGGGGGCCACAATGAGCAGTTCTTC.

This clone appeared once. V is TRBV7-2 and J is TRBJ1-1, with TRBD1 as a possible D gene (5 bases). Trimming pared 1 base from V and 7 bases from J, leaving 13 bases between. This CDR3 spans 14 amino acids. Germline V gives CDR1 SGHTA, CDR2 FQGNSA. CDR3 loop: CASSLEGTPCEAFF. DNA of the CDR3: TGTGCCAGCAGCTTAGAGGGGACCCCCTGTGAAGCTTTCTTT.

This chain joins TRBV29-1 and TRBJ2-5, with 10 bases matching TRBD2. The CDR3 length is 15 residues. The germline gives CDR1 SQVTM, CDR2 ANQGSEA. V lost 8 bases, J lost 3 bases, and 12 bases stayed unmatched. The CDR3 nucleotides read TGCAGCACTACACCCGGCGGGACTAGCGAAGAGACCCAGTACTTC. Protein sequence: CSTTPGGTSEETQYF.

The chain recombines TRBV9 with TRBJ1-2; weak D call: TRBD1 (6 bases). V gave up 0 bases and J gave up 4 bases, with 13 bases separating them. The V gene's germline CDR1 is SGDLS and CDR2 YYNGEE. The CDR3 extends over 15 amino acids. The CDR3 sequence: CASSVDQGFSYGYTF. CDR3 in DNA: TGTGCCAGCAGCGTAGATCAGGGGTTCTCCTATGGCTACACCTTC.

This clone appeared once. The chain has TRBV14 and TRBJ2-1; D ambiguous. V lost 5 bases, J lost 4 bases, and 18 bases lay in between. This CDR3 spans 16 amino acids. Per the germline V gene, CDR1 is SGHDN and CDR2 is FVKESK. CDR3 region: CASSEGWGNLYNEQFF. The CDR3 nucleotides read TGTGCCAGCAGCGAAGGGTGGGGTAACCTTTACAATGAGCAGTTCTTC.

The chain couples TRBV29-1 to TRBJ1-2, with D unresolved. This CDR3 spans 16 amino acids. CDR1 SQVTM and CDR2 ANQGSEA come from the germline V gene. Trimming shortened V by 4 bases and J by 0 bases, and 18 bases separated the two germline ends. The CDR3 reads CSVVSDWTSSNYGYTF. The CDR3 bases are TGCAGCGTTGTGTCGGATTGGACTTCGTCTAACTATGGCTACACCTTC.